These 24 T cell receptor beta chains were sequenced from one sample in a study of cytomegalovirus exposure and HLA in healthy donors. A multiplex PCR was run with 60 Vbeta primers and 13 Jbeta primers. Libraries were prepared by immunoSEQ multiplex PCR; TCRdb keeps only in-frame clonotypes and omits some of them. This table has fewer than 120,000 clones, approximately 80% appearing once. Sequences were obtained from PBMCs. Receptors were obtained from a man younger than 45 in good health and CMV-seropositive.

This chain connects TRBV6-4 to TRBJ2-3, with TRBD1 matching over 7 bases. Germline V gene lookup returns CDR1 MRHNA and CDR2 SNTAGT. Trimming took 3 bases from V and 4 from J; bases not matched to a gene: 4. CDR3 size: 14 residues. CDR3 in DNA: TGTGCCAGCAGTGAGGTGGGGACAGCAGATACGCAGTATTTT. Encoded protein: CASSEVGTADTQYF.

This rearrangement joins TRBV7-6 to TRBJ2-1; 11 bases are shared with TRBD2. With 6 bases clipped from V and 9 bases from J, the junction kept 13 bases outside the gene matches. The CDR3 is 16 amino acids. Germline V gene lookup returns CDR1 SGHVS and CDR2 FNYEAQ. The CDR3 DNA follows: TGTGCCAGCAGTCCTACCCTACTAGCGGGGGTTCGTGAGCAGTTCTTC. Translated, it gives CASSPTLLAGVREQFF. The full variable domain, its missing parts supplied by reference TRBV7-6 and TRBJ2-1, is GAGVSQSPRYKVTKRGQDVALRCDPISGHVSLYWYRQALGQGPEFLTYFNYEAQQDKSGLPNDRFSAERPEGSISTLTIQRTEQRDSAMYRCASSPTLLAGVREQFFGPGTRLTVL.

This chain links TRBV9 with TRBJ1-4; 7 nucleotides align to TRBD1. CDR1 and CDR2 from the germline V gene are SGDLS and YYNGEE. The V gene end was trimmed by 4 bases and the J gene end by 8 bases; junction bases not matched to a gene: 14. The CDR3 is made up of 16 amino acids. The CDR3 loop reads CASSTGQAPLMEKLFF. CDR3 DNA: TGTGCCAGCAGCACAGGACAGGCCCCCCTAATGGAAAAACTGTTTTTT.

The chain links TRBV4-3 to TRBJ1-1; 7 bases are a match to TRBD1. The CDR3 is 15 amino acids. J gave up 4 bases and V 5 bases, and 10 bases lay outside the gene matches. Germline values: CDR1 LGHNA, CDR2 YSLEER. The CDR3 sequence is CASSESPGGGTEAFF. The CDR3 DNA follows: TGCGCCAGCAGCGAATCCCCAGGGGGTGGCACTGAAGCTTTCTTT.

V is TRBV7-3 and J is TRBJ2-1; TRBD1 aligns across 9 bases. This CDR3 has 15 residues. Trimming removed 4 bases from V and 7 bases from J; junction bases left unmatched: 8. In germline, CDR1 is SGHTA, CDR2 FQGTGA. This CDR3 is CASSSPGTGRNEQFF. The CDR3 region has the DNA TGTGCCAGCAGCTCACCCGGGACAGGGCGGAATGAGCAGTTCTTC.

This chain's CDR3 is CASRPDMDGYTF. CDR3 sequence (DNA): TGTGCCAGCAGGCCCGACATGGATGGCTACACCTTC. V gene TRBV2 combines with J gene TRBJ1-2, with D hard to call. The CDR3 spans 12 residues. CDR1 is SNHLY, CDR2 FYNNEI, per germline. Trimming left V 6 bases short and J 6 bases short, with 11 bases between.

This chain connects TRBV10-3 to TRBJ1-2; TRBD1 agrees at 7 bases. Unmatched junction bases numbered 16, after V lost 3 bases and J lost 6 bases. Germline V lookup: CDR1 ENHRY, CDR2 SYGVKD. The CDR3 loop spans 17 amino acids. The CDR3 DNA sequence: TGTGCCATCAGTGACCTCGCGACAGGGCCCCGAGACAATGGCTACACCTTC. Translated: CAISDLATGPRDNGYTF.

This chain uses TRBV5-6 with TRBJ2-1; 9 positions agree with TRBD1. The CDR3 has 14 amino acids. Losses at the gene ends were 2 bases for V and 8 bases for J; bases not matched to a gene: 5. Germline CDR1 is SGHDT and CDR2 is YYEEEE. The CDR3 loop is CASSFPGQGHEQFF. The CDR3 DNA follows: TGTGCCAGCAGCTTCCCGGGACAGGGACATGAGCAGTTCTTC.

The chain carries TRBV25-1 and TRBJ2-7; 7 positions agree with TRBD1. The CDR3 runs to 13 residues. Germline CDR1 is MGHDK and CDR2 is SYGVNS. J gave up 4 bases and V 7 bases, and 7 bases lay outside the gene matches. The CDR3 is CASKAQQGYEQYF. Here the CDR3 DNA reads TGTGCCAGCAAGGCCCAACAGGGGTACGAGCAGTACTTC.

The chain couples TRBV5-6 to TRBJ2-3, with 10 bases fitting TRBD2. This CDR3 has 16 amino acids. The junction had 6 bases not matched to a gene; V was cut back by 5 bases and J by 0 bases. Germline V gene lookup returns CDR1 SGHDT and CDR2 YYEEEE. The CDR3 region is CASRRASGGSTDTQYF. As DNA, the CDR3 is TGTGCCAGCAGGCGCGCTAGCGGGGGAAGCACAGATACGCAGTATTTT.

The gene calls are TRBV7-8 and TRBJ1-2, with a weak D call TRBD1 (6 bases). CDR3 length: 18 residues. The V end lost 5 bases, the J end lost 0 bases, and 22 bases lay between the germline ends. CDR1 and CDR2 from the germline V gene are SGHVS and FQNEAQ. CDR3 sequence: CASSKATGQLIANYGYTF. In DNA form, the CDR3 reads TGTGCCAGCAGCAAAGCAACGGGACAACTGATAGCTAACTATGGCTACACCTTC.

This clone has a single count. The rearrangement joins TRBV7-9 to TRBJ2-7; 10 bases line up with TRBD1. The CDR3 has 16 residues. The trim removed 5 bases at V and 6 bases at J, leaving 13 bases unmatched. Germline V gene sequence: CDR1 SEHNR, CDR2 FQNEAQ (reference sequence). Here the CDR3 DNA reads TGTGCCAGCAGCACCCCGACAGGGGGCGCCGCGGTCGAGCAGTACTTC. Translated: CASSTPTGGAAVEQYF.

The chain has TRBV7-3 and TRBJ2-3; TRBD1 might be the D (6 bases). Trimming removed 5 bases at V and 4 bases at J, with 10 bases between. Germline CDR1 is SGHTA and CDR2 is FQGTGA. The CDR3 has 13 amino acids. CDR3: CASSPQGADTQYF. The CDR3 DNA reads TGTGCCAGCAGCCCACAGGGAGCAGATACGCAGTATTTT. Complete variable domain (other parts from reference TRBV7-3 and TRBJ2-3): GAGVSQTPSNKVTEKGKYVELRCDPISGHTALYWYRQSLGQGPEFLIYFQGTGAADDSGLPNDRFFAVRPEGSVSTLKIQRTERGDSAVYLCASSPQGADTQYFGPGTRLTVL.

The J gene is TRBJ2-1, the V gene TRBV29-1; 7 nucleotides agree with TRBD2. Trimming removed 4 bases from V and 6 bases from J; junction bases left unmatched: 3. Germline values: CDR1 SQVTM, CDR2 ANQGSEA. The CDR3 extends over 12 amino acids. CDR3 sequence: CSVGPGGNEQFF. In DNA, the CDR3 is TGCAGCGTTGGGCCGGGGGGCAATGAGCAGTTCTTC.

The chain couples TRBV7-9 to TRBJ2-7, with a tentative D call TRBD1 (6 bases). The CDR3 spans 14 residues. The V gene's germline CDR1 is SEHNR and CDR2 FQNEAQ (reference sequence). With 5 bases removed from V and 3 bases from J, the gap between germline ends came to 14 bases. CDR3 DNA: TGTGCCAGCAGCCCCCCCGGGACATACTACGAGCAGTACTTC. Its protein is CASSPPGTYYEQYF. The whole variable domain, filled in from reference TRBV7-9 and TRBJ2-7, reads DTGVSQNPRHKITKRGQNVTFRCDPISEHNRLYWYRQTLGQGPEFLTYFQNEAQLEKSRLLSDRFSAERPKGSFSTLEIQRTEQGDSAMYLCASSPPGTYYEQYFGPGTRLTVT.

In its sample, this clone was seen once. The CDR3 loop is CASSLYAERGVYNEQFF. In DNA, the CDR3 is TGTGCCAGCAGCTTATACGCGGAGCGGGGGGTTTACAATGAGCAGTTCTTC. The rearrangement joins TRBV7-6 to TRBJ2-1, with 9 bases identical to TRBD2. The V segment lost 2 bases and the J segment 4 bases; nucleotides outside the gene matches: 9. The germline CDR1 and CDR2 sequences are SGHVS and FNYEAQ. There are 17 residues in the CDR3.

The V and J genes are TRBV4-2 and TRBJ2-5; 11 nucleotides align to TRBD2. This CDR3 has 15 residues. Trimming removed 1 base from V and 6 bases from J; junction bases left unmatched: 4. Germline V gene lookup returns CDR1 LGHNA and CDR2 YNFKEQ. DNA of the CDR3: TGTGCCAGCAGCCAAGTTAGCGGGGGGGGGCAGACCCAGTACTTC. This codes for CASSQVSGGGQTQYF.

The chain employs TRBV10-3 and TRBJ2-5; 11 nucleotides match TRBD1. In germline, CDR1 is ENHRY, CDR2 SYGVKD. The V segment lost 10 bases and the J segment 2 bases; nucleotides outside the gene matches: 6. The CDR3 runs 14 residues. The CDR3 coding sequence is TGTGCCACCCAAGGGACAGGGGGGCAAGAGACCCAGTACTTC. It is translated as CATQGTGGQETQYF.

This clone showed up just a few times. The rearrangement uses TRBV11-2 and TRBJ2-3, with 11 bases identical to TRBD2. J gave up 8 bases and V 4 bases, and 11 bases lay outside the gene matches. The CDR3 spans 16 residues. Per germline, CDR1 SGHAT and CDR2 FQNNGV. Here the CDR3 reads CASSSVLAGGPGTQYF. As DNA, the CDR3 is TGTGCCAGCAGCTCGGTGCTAGCGGGGGGTCCAGGTACGCAGTATTTT.

This chain links TRBV19 with TRBJ1-3; the match to TRBD1 covers 7 bases. CDR3 length: 15 residues. Trimming took 5 bases from V and 1 from J; bases not matched to a gene: 5. Germline CDR1 is LNHDA and CDR2 is SQIVND (reference sequence). The CDR3 sequence is CASSLPTGSGNTIYF. The CDR3, as DNA: TGTGCCAGTAGTCTCCCGACAGGGTCTGGAAACACCATATATTTT.

The chain joins TRBV9 to TRBJ2-3, with 9 bases matching TRBD2. The CDR3 has 16 amino acids. Germline V gene lookup returns CDR1 SGDLS and CDR2 YYNGEE. Germline trimming cut 0 bases from V and 1 base from J; bases unmatched to any gene: 3. CDR3 sequence (DNA): TGTGCCAGCAGCGTAGGCTCTAGCGGGGGCACAGATACGCAGTATTTT. Translated: CASSVGSSGGTDTQYF.

The chain links TRBV29-1 to TRBJ2-2; D possibly corresponds to TRBD2 (5 bases). The CDR3 spans 12 residues. Per the germline V gene, CDR1 is SQVTM and CDR2 is ANQGSEA. The V end lost 6 bases, the J end lost 3 bases, and 8 bases lay between the germline ends. Here the CDR3 reads CSVNGDTGELFF. The CDR3 DNA follows: TGCAGCGTGAACGGGGACACCGGGGAGCTGTTTTTT.

The CDR3 is CASRPSSGVSYEQYF. In nucleotides, the CDR3 is TGTGCCAGCAGGCCTTCTAGCGGGGTATCCTACGAGCAGTACTTC. The chain combines TRBV7-2 with TRBJ2-7, with TRBD2 matching over 9 bases. The germline gives CDR1 SGHTA, CDR2 FQGNSA. The V and J ends lost 6 bases and 1 base, in that order; junction bases with no gene match: 7. CDR3 size: 15 residues.

The rearrangement links TRBV27 to TRBJ2-1; 10 nucleotides agree with TRBD1. V shed 7 bases, J shed 9 bases, and the junction held 9 bases outside the gene matches. CDR1 is MNHEY, CDR2 SMNVEV, per germline (reference sequence). This CDR3 is 14 amino acids long. CDR3 sequence reads: CASIVGQGSGEQFF. The CDR3 DNA follows: TGTGCCAGCATAGTGGGACAGGGGTCAGGTGAGCAGTTCTTC.